In its sample, the clone carrying this TCR beta chain was seen a few times. What it recognizes is unknown. The data were obtained in a study of T-cell memory formation after mild COVID-19. Using constant-segment primers, 5'RACE produced TCR alpha and TCR beta cDNA libraries carrying sample barcodes and UMIs. TCRdb passed the 5' RACE reads through MiXCR, listing each CDR3 protein once. The sample records some 350,000 distinct CDR3 sequences, about 16% being singletons. Overall study results and limits: A second wave of clones peaked on day 37, and their SARS-CoV-2 specificity went unconfirmed.

Sequenced input: PBMCs or a T cell subset sorted from them (not recorded which). The TCR originated in a man between 18 and 35 years old who had mild COVID-19 (a few samples of this study predate the infection). Cell type and time point are not known.

The DNA of the CDR3 is TGTGCCAGCAGTGAAGCGCCAGGGCCCGTTTATGGCTACACCTTC. It encodes CASSEAPGPVYGYTF. V usage is TRBV2 and J usage is TRBJ1-2; maybe TRBD1 (5 bases). Germline V lookup: CDR1 SNHLY, CDR2 FYNNEI. The V end was cut by 0 bases, the J end by 5 bases, with 13 bases between. The CDR3 totals 15 residues.